This paragraph covers one T cell receptor beta chain sequence. The antigen is not known. This CDR3 contains 16 residues. Germline CDR1 KGHSH, CDR2 LQKENI. The data were obtained in a study of post-analysis software for immune sequencing data. As for the study in general: Relapsing-remitting, secondary progressive and progressive-relapsing multiple sclerosis were all included among the disease courses.

Prepared TCR beta cDNA libraries contained unique molecular identifiers. TCRdb itself ran the PCR reads through MiXCR, one entry per CDR3 protein. In the table there are 820,000 or so distinct CDR3 sequences, approximately 57% of which are singletons. The study's findings and limits: Significantly lower normalized Chao1 diversity was found in patients with multiple sclerosis relative to controls. In patients, TRBV5-6, TRBV5-1 and TRBV20-1 belonged to roughly five TRBV segments found more frequently than in controls.

The sample consisted of blood. This clonotype was sampled from a girl aged 10 to 17 with multiple sclerosis. The rearrangement joins TRBV18 to TRBJ2-5, with 8 bases aligning to TRBD1. TRBJ2-7 matches the DNA end more closely, so the J call is doubtful. The DNA of the CDR3 is TGTGCCAGCTCACCACTGGACAGGGAGATCCTCTACGAGCAGTACTTC. Translation: CASSPLDREILYEQYF.